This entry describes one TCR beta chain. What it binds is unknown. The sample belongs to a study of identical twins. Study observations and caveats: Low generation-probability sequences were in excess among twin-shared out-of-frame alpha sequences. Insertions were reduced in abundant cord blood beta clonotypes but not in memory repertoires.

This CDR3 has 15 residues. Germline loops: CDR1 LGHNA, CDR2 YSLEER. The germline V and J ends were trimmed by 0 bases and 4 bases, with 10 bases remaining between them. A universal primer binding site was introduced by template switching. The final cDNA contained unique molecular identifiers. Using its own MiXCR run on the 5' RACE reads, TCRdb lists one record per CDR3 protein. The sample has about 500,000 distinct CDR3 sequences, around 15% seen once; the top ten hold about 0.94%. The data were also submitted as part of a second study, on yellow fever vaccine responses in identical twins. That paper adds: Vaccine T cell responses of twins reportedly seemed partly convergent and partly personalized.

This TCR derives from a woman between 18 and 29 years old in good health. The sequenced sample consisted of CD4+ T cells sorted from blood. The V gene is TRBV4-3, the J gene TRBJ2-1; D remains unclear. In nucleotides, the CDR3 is TGCGCCAGCAGCCAAGATGAGGCTACATACAATGAGCAGTTCTTC. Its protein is CASSQDEATYNEQFF.